Sequencing of this T cell receptor (beta chain) was carried out in a study of blood T cells in healthy people across ages. Russia was home to the donors, healthy Caucasian individuals aged roughly 6 to 90. This clonotype was seen a handful of times. The V and J ends lost 4 bases and 6 bases respectively, with 13 bases between them. Germline lookup yields CDR1 SGDLS and CDR2 YYNGEE. The CDR3 contains 13 residues. A J-beta primer mix and a sample-barcoded 5' primer were used in a second PCR of roughly 6 to 12 cycles. MiXCR, applied by TCRdb to the 5' RACE reads, yields one record per CDR3 protein. The sample yields 750,000 to 950,000 distinct CDR3 sequences, around 29% seen once. The same sample was also studied in work on T cells of mothers and their children.

The sequenced material came from blood. This chain connects TRBV9 to TRBJ1-1; D ambiguous. The receptor's source is a woman in her thirties or forties in good health. CDR3 sequence reads: CASSPNGASEAFF. For the CDR3, the DNA is TGTGCCAGCAGCCCGAATGGTGCTTCTGAAGCTTTCTTT.